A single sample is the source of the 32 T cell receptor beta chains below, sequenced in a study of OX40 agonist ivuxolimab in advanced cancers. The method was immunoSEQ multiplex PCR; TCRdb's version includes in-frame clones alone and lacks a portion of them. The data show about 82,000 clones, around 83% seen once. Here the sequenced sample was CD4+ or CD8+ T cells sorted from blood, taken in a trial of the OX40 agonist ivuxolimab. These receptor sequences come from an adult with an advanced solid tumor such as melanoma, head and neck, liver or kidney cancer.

The CDR3 DNA sequence: TGTGCCAGCAGCTTAGTGATAGGCAGGATCTCTGGAAACACCATATATTTT. This encodes CASSLVIGRISGNTIYF. The chain employs TRBV7-2 and TRBJ1-3, with D unclear. This CDR3 spans 17 amino acids. V shed 1 base and J shed 0 bases, with 13 bases lying between them. Germline CDR1 is SGHTA and CDR2 is FQGNSA.

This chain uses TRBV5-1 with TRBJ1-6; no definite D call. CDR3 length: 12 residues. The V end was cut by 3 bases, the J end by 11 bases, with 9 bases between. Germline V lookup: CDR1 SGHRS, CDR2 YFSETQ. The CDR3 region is CASSYDAPPLHF. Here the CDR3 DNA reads TGCGCCAGCAGCTACGATGCCCCACCCCTCCACTTT.

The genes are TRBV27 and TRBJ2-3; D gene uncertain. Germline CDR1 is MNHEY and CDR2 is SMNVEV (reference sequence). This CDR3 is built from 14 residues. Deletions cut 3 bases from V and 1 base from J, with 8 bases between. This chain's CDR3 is CASSLDGRTDTQYF. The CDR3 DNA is TGTGCCAGCAGTTTGGACGGTCGCACAGATACGCAGTATTTT.

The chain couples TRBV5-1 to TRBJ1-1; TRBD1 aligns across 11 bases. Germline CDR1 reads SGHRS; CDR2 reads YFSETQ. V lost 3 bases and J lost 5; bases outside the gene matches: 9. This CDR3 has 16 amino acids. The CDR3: CASSSRPGQGVTEAFF. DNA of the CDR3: TGCGCCAGCAGCTCGAGACCGGGACAGGGGGTTACTGAAGCTTTCTTT. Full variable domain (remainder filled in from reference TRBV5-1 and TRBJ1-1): KAGVTQTPRYLIKTRGQQVTLSCSPISGHRSVSWYQQTPGQGLQFLFEYFSETQRNKGNFPGRFSGRQFSNSRSEMNVSTLELGDSALYLCASSSRPGQGVTEAFFGQGTRLTVV.

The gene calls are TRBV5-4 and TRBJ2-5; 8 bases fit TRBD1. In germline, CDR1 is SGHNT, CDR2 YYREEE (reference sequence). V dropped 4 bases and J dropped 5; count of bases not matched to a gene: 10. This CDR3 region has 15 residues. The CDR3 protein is CASSPGQGVEETQYF. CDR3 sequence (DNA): TGTGCCAGCAGCCCCGGACAGGGAGTAGAGGAGACCCAGTACTTC.

CDR3 DNA sequence: TGTGCCTGGAGTGTCTTAGGTAACACTGAAGCTTTCTTT. As protein: CAWSVLGNTEAFF. The chain recombines TRBV30 with TRBJ1-1, with D uncertain. This CDR3 has 13 residues. In germline, CDR1 is GTSNPN, CDR2 SVGIG (reference sequence). V was cut by 0 bases and J by 2 bases, with 7 bases left in between.

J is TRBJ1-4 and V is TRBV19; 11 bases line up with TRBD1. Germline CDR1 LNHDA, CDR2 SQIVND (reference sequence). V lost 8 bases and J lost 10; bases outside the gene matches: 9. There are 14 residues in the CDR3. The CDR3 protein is CASGQGAVGGKLFF. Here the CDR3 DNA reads TGTGCCAGTGGACAGGGGGCCGTGGGCGGAAAACTGTTTTTT.

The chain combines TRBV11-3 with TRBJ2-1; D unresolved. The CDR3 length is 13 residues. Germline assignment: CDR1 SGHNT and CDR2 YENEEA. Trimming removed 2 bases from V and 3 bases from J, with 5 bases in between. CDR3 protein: CASSLHSYNEQFF. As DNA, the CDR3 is TGTGCCAGCAGCTTACACAGCTACAATGAGCAGTTCTTC.

The CDR3 DNA reads as TGTGCCAGCAGTTATCTCGGGAACACTGAAGCTTTCTTT. This codes for CASSYLGNTEAFF. J is TRBJ1-1 and V is TRBV6-5; D gene uncertain. The CDR3 consists of 13 residues. Germline values: CDR1 MNHEY, CDR2 SVGAGI. V shed 3 bases and J shed 1 base, with 6 bases lying between them.

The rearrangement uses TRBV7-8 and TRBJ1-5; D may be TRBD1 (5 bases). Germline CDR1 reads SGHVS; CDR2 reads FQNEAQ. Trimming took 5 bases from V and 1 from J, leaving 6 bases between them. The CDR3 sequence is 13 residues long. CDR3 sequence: CASSRDSNQPQHF. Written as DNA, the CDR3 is TGTGCCAGCAGCAGGGACAGCAATCAGCCCCAGCATTTT. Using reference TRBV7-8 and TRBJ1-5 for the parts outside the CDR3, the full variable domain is GAGVSQSPRYKVAKRGQDVALRCDPISGHVSLFWYQQALGQGPEFLTYFQNEAQLDKSGLPSDRFFAERPEGSVSTLKIQRTQQEDSAVYLCASSRDSNQPQHFGDGTRLSIL.

For the CDR3, the DNA is TGTGCCAGCAGCCAGCAACAGGGGAACACCGGGGAGCTGTTTTTT. Translation: CASSQQQGNTGELFF. This chain joins TRBV2 and TRBJ2-2, with a weak D call TRBD1 (6 bases). V was clipped by 6 bases and J by 1 base, with 12 bases between them. The CDR3 covers 15 residues. The germline V gene has CDR1 SNHLY and CDR2 FYNNEI.

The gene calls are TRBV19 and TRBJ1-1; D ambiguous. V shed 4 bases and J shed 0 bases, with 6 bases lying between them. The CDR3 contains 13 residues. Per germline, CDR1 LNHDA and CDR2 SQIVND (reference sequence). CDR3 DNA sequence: TGTGCCAGTAGTACAGAGGTGAACACTGAAGCTTTCTTT. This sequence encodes CASSTEVNTEAFF.

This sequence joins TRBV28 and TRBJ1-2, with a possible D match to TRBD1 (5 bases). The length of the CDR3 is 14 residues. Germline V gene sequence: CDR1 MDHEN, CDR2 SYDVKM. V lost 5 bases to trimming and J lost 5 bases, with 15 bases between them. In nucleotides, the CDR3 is TGTGCCAGCAGTCCCGCAGGGTTGGGGTATGGCTACACCTTC. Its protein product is CASSPAGLGYGYTF.

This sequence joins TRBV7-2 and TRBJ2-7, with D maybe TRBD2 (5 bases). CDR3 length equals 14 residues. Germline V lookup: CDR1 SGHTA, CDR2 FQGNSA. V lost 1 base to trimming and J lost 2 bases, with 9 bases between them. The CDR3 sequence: CASSLVREAYEQYF. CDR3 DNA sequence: TGTGCCAGCAGCTTAGTTCGGGAAGCCTACGAGCAGTACTTC.

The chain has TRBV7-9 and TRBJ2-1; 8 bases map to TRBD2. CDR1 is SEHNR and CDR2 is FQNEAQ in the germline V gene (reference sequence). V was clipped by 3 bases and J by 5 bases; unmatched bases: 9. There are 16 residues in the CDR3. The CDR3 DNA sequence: TGTGCCAGCAGCTTCCCTCGTAGCGGGGCCGACAATGAGCAGTTCTTC. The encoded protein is CASSFPRSGADNEQFF.

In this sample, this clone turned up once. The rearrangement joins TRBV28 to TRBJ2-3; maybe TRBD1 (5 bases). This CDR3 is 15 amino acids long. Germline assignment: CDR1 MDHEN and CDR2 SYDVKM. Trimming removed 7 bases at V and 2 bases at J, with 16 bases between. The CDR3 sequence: CASIRLGAVTDTQYF. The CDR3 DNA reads TGTGCCAGCATTAGGCTAGGGGCAGTCACAGATACGCAGTATTTT.

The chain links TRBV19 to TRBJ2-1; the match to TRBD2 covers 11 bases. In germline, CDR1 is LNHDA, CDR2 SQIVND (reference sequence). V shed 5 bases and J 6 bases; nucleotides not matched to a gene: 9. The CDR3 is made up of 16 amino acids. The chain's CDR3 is CASSAWTSGLFNEQFF. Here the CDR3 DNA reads TGTGCCAGTAGTGCTTGGACTAGCGGGCTTTTCAATGAGCAGTTCTTC.

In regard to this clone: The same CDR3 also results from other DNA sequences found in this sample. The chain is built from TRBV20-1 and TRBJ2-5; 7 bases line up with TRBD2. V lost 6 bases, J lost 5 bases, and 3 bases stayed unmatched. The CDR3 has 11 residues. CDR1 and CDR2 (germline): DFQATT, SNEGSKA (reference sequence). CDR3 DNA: TGCAGTGCATCACTAGCGGAGACCCAGTACTTC. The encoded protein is CSASLAETQYF.

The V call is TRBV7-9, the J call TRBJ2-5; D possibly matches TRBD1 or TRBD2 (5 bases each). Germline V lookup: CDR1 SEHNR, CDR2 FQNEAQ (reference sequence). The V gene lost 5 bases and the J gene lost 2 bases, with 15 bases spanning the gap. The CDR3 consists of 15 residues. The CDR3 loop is CASSDSWRPQETQYF. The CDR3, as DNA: TGTGCCAGCAGCGACAGTTGGAGGCCACAAGAGACCCAGTACTTC.

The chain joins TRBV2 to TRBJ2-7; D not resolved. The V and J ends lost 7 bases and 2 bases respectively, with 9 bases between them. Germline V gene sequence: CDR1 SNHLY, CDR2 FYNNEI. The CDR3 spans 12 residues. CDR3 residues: CASMVEAYEQYV. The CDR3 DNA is TGTGCCAGCATGGTTGAAGCCTACGAGCAGTACGTC.

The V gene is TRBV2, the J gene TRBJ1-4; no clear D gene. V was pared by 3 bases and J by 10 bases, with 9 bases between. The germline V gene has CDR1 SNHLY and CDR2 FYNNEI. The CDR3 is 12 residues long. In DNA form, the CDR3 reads TGTGCCAGCAGTGATGTTCGTGGAAAACTGTTTTTT. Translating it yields CASSDVRGKLFF.

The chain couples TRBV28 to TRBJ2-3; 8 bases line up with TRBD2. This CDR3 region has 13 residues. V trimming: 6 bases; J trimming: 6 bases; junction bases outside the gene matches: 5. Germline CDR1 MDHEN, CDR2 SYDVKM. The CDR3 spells CASRDGGADTQYF. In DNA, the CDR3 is TGTGCCAGCAGGGACGGGGGGGCGGATACGCAGTATTTT.

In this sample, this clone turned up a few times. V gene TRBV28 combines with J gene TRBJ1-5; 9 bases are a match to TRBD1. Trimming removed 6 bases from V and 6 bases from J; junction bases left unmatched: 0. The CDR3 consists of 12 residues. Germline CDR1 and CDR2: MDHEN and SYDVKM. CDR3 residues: CASRTGGQPQHF. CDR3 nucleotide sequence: TGTGCCAGCAGGACAGGGGGTCAGCCCCAGCATTTT. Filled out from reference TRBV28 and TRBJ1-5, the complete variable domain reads DVKVTQSSRYLVKRTGEKVFLECVQDMDHENMFWYRQDPGLGLRLIYFSYDVKMKEKGDIPEGYSVSREKKERFSLILESASTNQTSMYLCASRTGGQPQHFGDGTRLSIL.

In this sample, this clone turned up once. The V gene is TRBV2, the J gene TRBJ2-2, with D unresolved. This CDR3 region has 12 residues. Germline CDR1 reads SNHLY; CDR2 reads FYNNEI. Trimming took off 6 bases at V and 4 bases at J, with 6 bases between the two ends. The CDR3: CASSYTTGELFF. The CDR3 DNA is TGTGCCAGCAGCTACACCACCGGGGAGCTGTTTTTT.

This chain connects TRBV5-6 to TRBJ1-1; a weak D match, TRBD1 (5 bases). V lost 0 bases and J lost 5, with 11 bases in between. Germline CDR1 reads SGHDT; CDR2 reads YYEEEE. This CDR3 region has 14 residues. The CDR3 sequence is CASSLGAGRTEAFF. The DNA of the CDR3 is TGTGCCAGCAGCTTGGGGGCAGGGAGGACTGAAGCTTTCTTT.

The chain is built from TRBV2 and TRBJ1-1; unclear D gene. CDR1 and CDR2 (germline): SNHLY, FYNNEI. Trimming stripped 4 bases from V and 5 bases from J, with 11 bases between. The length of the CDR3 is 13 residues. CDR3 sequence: CASSGGGETEAFF. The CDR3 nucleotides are TGTGCCAGCAGTGGAGGCGGGGAAACTGAAGCTTTCTTT.

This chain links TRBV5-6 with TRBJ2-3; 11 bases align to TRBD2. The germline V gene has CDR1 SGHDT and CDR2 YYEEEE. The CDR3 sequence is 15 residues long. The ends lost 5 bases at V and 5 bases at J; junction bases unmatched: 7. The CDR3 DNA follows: TGTGCCAGCAGGGGTAGCGGGGGGGCAATAGATACGCAGTATTTT. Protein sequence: CASRGSGGAIDTQYF. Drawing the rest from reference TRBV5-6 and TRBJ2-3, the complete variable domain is DAGVTQSPTHLIKTRGQQVTLRCSPKSGHDTVSWYQQALGQGPQFIFQYYEEEERQRGNFPDRFSGHQFPNYSSELNVNALLLGDSALYLCASRGSGGAIDTQYFGPGTRLTVL.

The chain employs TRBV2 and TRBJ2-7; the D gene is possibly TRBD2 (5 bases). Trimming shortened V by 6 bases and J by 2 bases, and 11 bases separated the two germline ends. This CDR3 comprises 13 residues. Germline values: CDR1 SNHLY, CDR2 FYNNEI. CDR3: CASRVERAYEQYV. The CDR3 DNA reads TGTGCCAGCAGGGTGGAGAGGGCCTACGAGCAGTACGTC.

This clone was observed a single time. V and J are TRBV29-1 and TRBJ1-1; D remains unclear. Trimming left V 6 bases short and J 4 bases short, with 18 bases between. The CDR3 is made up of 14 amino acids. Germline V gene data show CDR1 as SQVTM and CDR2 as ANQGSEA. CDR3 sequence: CSVDPLGFTTEAFF. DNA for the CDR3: TGCAGCGTCGATCCTCTTGGGTTTACCACTGAAGCTTTCTTT.

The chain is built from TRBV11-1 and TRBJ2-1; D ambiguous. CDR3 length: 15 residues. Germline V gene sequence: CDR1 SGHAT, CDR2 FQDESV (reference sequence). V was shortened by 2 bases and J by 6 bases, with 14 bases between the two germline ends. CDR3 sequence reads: CASSLSRPQLNEQFF. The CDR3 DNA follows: TGTGCCAGCAGCTTATCCCGGCCACAACTCAATGAGCAGTTCTTC.

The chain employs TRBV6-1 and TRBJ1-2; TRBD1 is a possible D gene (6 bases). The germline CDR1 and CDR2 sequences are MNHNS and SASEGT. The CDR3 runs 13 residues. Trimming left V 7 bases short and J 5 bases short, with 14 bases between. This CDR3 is CASTETGFYGYTF. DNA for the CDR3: TGTGCCAGCACCGAAACAGGGTTTTATGGCTACACCTTC.

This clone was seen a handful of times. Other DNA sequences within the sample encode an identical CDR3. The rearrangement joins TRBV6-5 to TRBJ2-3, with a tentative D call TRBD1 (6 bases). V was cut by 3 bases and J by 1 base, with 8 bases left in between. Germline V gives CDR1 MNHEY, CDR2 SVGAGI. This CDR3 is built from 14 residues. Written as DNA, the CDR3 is TGTGCCAGCAGTTATCGACAGGGCACAGATACGCAGTATTTT. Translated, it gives CASSYRQGTDTQYF.